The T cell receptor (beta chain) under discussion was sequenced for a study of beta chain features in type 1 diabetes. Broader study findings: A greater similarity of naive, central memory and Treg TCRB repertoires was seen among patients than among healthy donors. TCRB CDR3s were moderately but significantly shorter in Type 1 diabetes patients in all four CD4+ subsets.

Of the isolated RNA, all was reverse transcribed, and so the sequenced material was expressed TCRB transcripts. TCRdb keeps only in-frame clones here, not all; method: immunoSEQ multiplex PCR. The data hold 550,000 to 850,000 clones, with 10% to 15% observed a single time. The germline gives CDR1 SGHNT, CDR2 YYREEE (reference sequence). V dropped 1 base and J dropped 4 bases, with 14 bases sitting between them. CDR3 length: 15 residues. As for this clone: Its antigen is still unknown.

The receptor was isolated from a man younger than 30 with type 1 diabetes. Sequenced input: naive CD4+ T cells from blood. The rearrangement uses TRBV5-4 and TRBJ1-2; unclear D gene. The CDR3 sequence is CASSLSDTRIYGYTF. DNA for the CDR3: TGTGCCAGCAGCTTGAGTGACACGCGGATCTATGGCTACACCTTC.